This is a list of T cell receptor beta chains from one sample in a study of blood T cell repertoires in COVID-19. Method: immunoSEQ multiplex PCR; TCRdb's copy keeps in-frame clones and lacks some. This sample carries some 360,000 clones, around 87% of them seen once, and the ten largest clones take roughly 2.1%. The sample comprised peripheral blood. The source is an older woman with COVID-19, enrolled during active disease. The CDR3 runs from the conserved cysteine through the conserved F or W. The D gene is left open where the match is weak. Only part of the rows carry a size: once, few, many, or a class if the clone is expanded.

CDR3 length	V gene	clone size	D gene	J gene	CDR3 DNA	CDR3 protein
13	TRBV3-1/TRBV3-2	.	.	TRBJ1-2	TGTGCCAGCAGCCCCGTCTCGGTCTATGGCTACACCTTC	CASSPVSVYGYTF
14	TRBV30	few	TRBD1	TRBJ1-6	TGTGCCTGGAGCTCGACAGGGGGCCGGTCACCCCTCCACTTT	CAWSSTGGRSPLHF
16	TRBV7-6	.	TRBD2	TRBJ2-3	TGTGCCAGCAGCTTAGCTTCGCGGGGGTTACCCTTTACGCAGTATTTT	CASSLASRGLPFTQYF
15	TRBV7-2	.	TRBD1	TRBJ1-2	TGTGCCAGCAGCGTACTACAGGGGGCGCGAGATGGCTACACCTTC	CASSVLQGARDGYTF
15	TRBV6-6	.	.	TRBJ1-3	TGTGCCAGCTCTCAGGCAGGGATAAGTGGAAACACCATATATTTT	CASSQAGISGNTIYF
16	TRBV3-1/TRBV3-2	.	TRBD2	TRBJ2-2	TGTGCCAGCAGCCAACCGCGGGGGGGCGGCACCGGGGAGCTGTTTTTT	CASSQPRGGGTGELFF
16	TRBV11-2	.	.	TRBJ1-6	TGTGCCAGCAGCTTAGATTCGGCAGGGCTTAGGCCACCCCTCCACTTT	CASSLDSAGLRPPLHF
14	TRBV15	.	.	TRBJ1-1	TGTGCCACCAGCAACCGCCAGGCAGGCACTGAAGCTTTCTTT	CATSNRQAGTEAFF
13	TRBV2	.	.	TRBJ1-5	TGTGCCAGCAGTGAACAGAACAATCAGCCCCAGCATTTT	CASSEQNNQPQHF
14	TRBV18	.	TRBD1	TRBJ1-4	TGTGCCAGCTCACCGGACAGGGTTCGTGAAAAACTGTTTTTT	CASSPDRVREKLFF
16	TRBV6-6	.	TRBD1	TRBJ1-3	TGTGCCAGCAGTTACTCGGGTGGACAGGCTGGAAACACCATATATTTT	CASSYSGGQAGNTIYF
14	TRBV28	.	TRBD1	TRBJ1-3	TGTGCCAGCAGGGACAAAGGGGGCCGAAACACCATATATTTT	CASRDKGGRNTIYF
14	TRBV4-1	.	TRBD1	TRBJ2-1	TGCGCCAGCAGCCACAAGACAGGGGGCAATGAGCAGTTCTTC	CASSHKTGGNEQFF
16	TRBV5-7	.	.	TRBJ2-7	TGTGCCAGCAACTTCTTAACCAGGGGAGGGAATTACGAGCAGTACTTC	CASNFLTRGGNYEQYF
15	TRBV5-4	.	TRBD2	TRBJ2-3	TGTGCCAGCAGCGGGAGCGGGGGGGCAGGAGATACGCAGTATTTT	CASSGSGGAGDTQYF